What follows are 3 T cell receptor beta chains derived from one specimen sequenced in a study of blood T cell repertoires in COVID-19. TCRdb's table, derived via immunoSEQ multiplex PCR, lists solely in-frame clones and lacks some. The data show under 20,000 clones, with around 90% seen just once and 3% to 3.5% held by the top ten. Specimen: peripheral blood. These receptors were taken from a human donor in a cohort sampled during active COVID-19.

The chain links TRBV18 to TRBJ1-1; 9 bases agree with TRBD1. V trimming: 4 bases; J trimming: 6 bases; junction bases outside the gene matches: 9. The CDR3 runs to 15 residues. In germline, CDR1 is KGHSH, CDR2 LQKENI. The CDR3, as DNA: TGTGCCAGCTCACGAGCACAGGGGGCAAGTGCTGAAGCTTTCTTT. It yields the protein CASSRAQGASAEAFF.

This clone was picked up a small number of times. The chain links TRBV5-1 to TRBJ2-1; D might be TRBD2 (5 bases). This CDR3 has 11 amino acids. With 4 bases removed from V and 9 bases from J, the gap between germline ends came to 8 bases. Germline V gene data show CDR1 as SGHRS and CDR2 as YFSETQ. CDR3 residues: CASSMGAEQFF. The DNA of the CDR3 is TGCGCCAGCAGCATGGGAGCTGAGCAGTTCTTC. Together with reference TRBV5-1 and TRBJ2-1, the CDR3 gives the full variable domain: KAGVTQTPRYLIKTRGQQVTLSCSPISGHRSVSWYQQTPGQGLQFLFEYFSETQRNKGNFPGRFSGRQFSNSRSEMNVSTLELGDSALYLCASSMGAEQFFGPGTRLTVL.

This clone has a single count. CDR3 region: CASSLGTESYNEQFF. The DNA of the CDR3 is TGTGCCAGCAGCCTCGGGACAGAATCCTACAATGAGCAGTTCTTC. The chain has TRBV13 and TRBJ2-1; 7 nucleotides match TRBD1. The germline V gene encodes CDR1 PRHDT and CDR2 FYEKMQ (reference sequence). The CDR3 has 15 amino acids. V trimming: 5 bases; J trimming: 1 base; junction bases outside the gene matches: 5.